The clone carrying this TCR beta chain was observed a few times. As yet, its antigen is unknown. The sample comes from a study of CD8+ T cells in alopecia areata. The overall study: Treated individuals took tofacitinib by mouth, 5 to 10 mg twice daily.

Extracted RNA was reverse transcribed, and the resulting cDNA served as sequencing template. This table comes from immunoSEQ multiplex PCR, and its TCRdb copy is limited to in-frame clones, with some not included. This table has over 150,000 clones, around 63% appearing once. Germline-derived CDR1 and CDR2 are SQVTM and ANQGSEA. CDR3 length equals 11 residues. The V end lost 7 bases, the J end lost 8 bases, and 11 bases lay between the germline ends. Study-level results: The study found higher clonality in lesional than normal scalp, especially in alopecia totalis/universalis. Scalp samples also yield sequences of resident alphabeta T cells from normal skin.

PBMCs yielded sorted CD4+ and CD8+ T cells. The TCR was taken from a human donor with alopecia areata. This chain uses TRBV29-1 with TRBJ1-4, with D tentatively TRBD1 (6 bases). Sequencing was performed on CD4+ T cells sorted from blood, taken at week 0. CDR3 protein: CSAGEAEKLFF. As DNA, the CDR3 is TGCAGCGCAGGGGAGGCGGAAAAACTGTTTTTT.